The sequence of this TCR beta chain was determined in a study of blood T cell repertoires in COVID-19 (TCRdb year 2020). Regarding the research as a whole: Samples from collaborators originated in the United States, Italy and Spain and spanned both the acute and convalescent phases of COVID-19. The material from the prospective study consisted of cDNA or gDNA derived from T cells, B-cell-depleted T cells, or PBMCs. Deeply sampled blood TCRbeta repertoires from subjects exposed to, actively infected with, or recovered from COVID-19 were included in the dataset. The repertoires were released in a freely available public database intended as a resource for research on the immune response to SARS-CoV-2. Samples were obtained from the ongoing ImmuneRACE study (first 160 participants) and from over 1,000 subjects provided by 6 global collaborators. Nearly every sample came with metadata listing a de-identified subject ID, COVID-19 status, age in years and sex. Where available, HLA class I and class II types were taken from metadata supplied by the sample provider and were not determined by assay-based typing.

Study-wide findings and limitations: The amount of clinical and demographic metadata varied by source and participant and was provided uncurated.

This clone was picked up one time. Its antigen specificity is not known. No much larger clonotype is one base removed from it; base qualities were not supplied. The collaborating institutions used their own protocols to collect whole blood in K2EDTA tubes. For TCRbeta analysis, collaborators shipped samples as frozen whole blood, isolated PBMCs, or DNA extracted from either of those sample types. The germline V gene (reference sequence) specifies LNHDA as CDR1 and SQIVND as CDR2. V is pruned by 9 bases and J by 7 bases, leaving 7 bases of the junction without a gene match. CDR3 length: 13 amino acids, cysteine to phenylalanine. Of all the DNA, just the CDR3 is kept, 39 bases in frame from base 1. TCRbeta CDR3 regions were amplified from genomic DNA by means of the immunoSEQ Assay, a bias-controlled multiplex PCR. In the source study's methods: The number of nucleated cells in each sample was estimated by amplification of reference gene primers within the assay. Sequence reads were collapsed and filtered to measure the absolute abundance of every unique TCRbeta CDR3 rearrangement. For each sample, productive Simpson clonality was calculated as the square root of Simpson's diversity index over productive rearrangements. TCRdb retrieved this table from immuneACCESS and kept in-frame rearrangements only. Not all clones are present; in checked studies, unresolved V genes account for under half, and no reason is known for the remainder. The D gene and trimming were derived from the DNA, and the V and J assignments and clone size from that table. The sample has about 380,000 clones on record, about 80% of them singletons. The ten largest make up roughly 1.1% of the sample.

Sequencing was performed on peripheral blood. The chain was built from TRBV19 and TRBJ1-4, with 8 bases aligning to TRBD1. The receptor was derived from a human donor with acute or convalescent COVID-19. The donor label of this sample is uncertain. Here the CDR3 is given as CASRGRRAEKLFF. The DNA reads as follows: TGTGCCAGCAGGGGGCGCAGGGCTGAAAAACTGTTTTTT.